The 15 T cell receptor beta chains below were found in one sample sequenced in a study of cytomegalovirus exposure and HLA in healthy donors. Primers for the PCR totalled 60 Vbeta and 13 Jbeta. Profiling relied on immunoSEQ multiplex PCR, and the TCRdb table lists in-frame clones only, not all of them. The profile shows roughly 80,000 clones, approximately 84% of them singletons. Source material: PBMCs. These receptors were obtained from a woman aged 50 to 60 in good health and CMV-seronegative.

The chain's CDR3 is CASSISGGEWNEQFF. The CDR3 nucleotides are TGTGCCAGTAGTATAAGCGGGGGAGAATGGAATGAGCAGTTCTTC. This chain uses TRBV19 with TRBJ2-1; 8 bases are shared with TRBD2. The V gene end was trimmed by 2 bases and the J gene end by 7 bases; junction bases not matched to a gene: 7. The CDR3 length is 15 residues. Germline CDR1 LNHDA, CDR2 SQIVND (reference sequence).

The chain recombines TRBV28 with TRBJ2-3, with D tentatively TRBD1 (5 bases). The ends were cut back, 6 bases at V and 3 bases at J, with 16 bases in the middle. Germline V gene data show CDR1 as MDHEN and CDR2 as SYDVKM. This CDR3 comprises 15 residues. The CDR3 bases are TGTGCCAGCAGATCATGGACCCAGGGAACAGATACGCAGTATTTT. Translated: CASRSWTQGTDTQYF.

This chain links TRBV5-1 with TRBJ1-1; TRBD1 agrees at 11 bases. J was trimmed by 2 bases and V by 2 bases; bases with no gene match: 2. Germline assignment: CDR1 SGHRS and CDR2 YFSETQ. The CDR3 contains 15 residues. The CDR3 region has the DNA TGCGCCAGCAGCTTCCGGACAGGGGGCAACACTGAAGCTTTCTTT. Translating it yields CASSFRTGGNTEAFF. Variable domain in full (rest from reference TRBV5-1 and TRBJ1-1): KAGVTQTPRYLIKTRGQQVTLSCSPISGHRSVSWYQQTPGQGLQFLFEYFSETQRNKGNFPGRFSGRQFSNSRSEMNVSTLELGDSALYLCASSFRTGGNTEAFFGQGTRLTVV.

This clone was seen just once. The rearrangement joins TRBV7-9 to TRBJ2-2; TRBD2 matches 7 bases. Germline V gives CDR1 SEHNR, CDR2 FQNEAQ (reference sequence). This CDR3 region has 17 residues. The ends lost 3 bases at V and 5 bases at J; junction bases unmatched: 12. CDR3 residues: CASSFRGSGKRTGELFF. The CDR3, as DNA: TGTGCCAGCAGCTTCCGGGGAAGCGGGAAGCGAACCGGGGAGCTGTTTTTT.

The rearrangement links TRBV19 to TRBJ1-1; D is unclear. CDR1 LNHDA and CDR2 SQIVND come from the germline V gene (reference sequence). Trimming shortened V by 9 bases and J by 7 bases, and 9 bases separated the two germline ends. This CDR3 spans 10 amino acids. CDR3 amino acids: CASSGGEAFF. CDR3 in DNA: TGTGCCAGCTCAGGTGGTGAAGCTTTCTTT.

This clone appeared once. The genes are TRBV2 and TRBJ2-7; 11 bases align to TRBD2. Germline values: CDR1 SNHLY, CDR2 FYNNEI. The CDR3 spans 13 residues. V gave up 6 bases and J gave up 9 bases; unmatched junction bases: 7. The CDR3 loop reads CASRVAGGPGQYF. The CDR3 nucleotides read TGTGCCAGCAGAGTAGCGGGAGGGCCGGGGCAGTACTTC.

The chain carries TRBV7-8 and TRBJ1-3; D is undetermined. The CDR3 is made up of 20 amino acids. Germline CDR1 reads SGHVS; CDR2 reads FQNEAQ. V was pared by 5 bases and J by 1 base, with 27 bases between. The CDR3 DNA is TGTGCCAGCAGCCCCCAAGGTGGTACAGACGTAACGGCATCTGGAAACACCATATATTTT. This gives the protein CASSPQGGTDVTASGNTIYF.

This clone was detected only a few times. V gene TRBV10-3 combines with J gene TRBJ1-5; 8 positions agree with TRBD1. The CDR3 has 15 residues. Germline loops: CDR1 ENHRY, CDR2 SYGVKD. J gave up 2 bases and V 6 bases, and 6 bases lay outside the gene matches. The CDR3 nucleotides read TGTGCCATCAGGGAGGACAGGGTGGGCAATCAGCCCCAGCATTTT. Protein: CAIREDRVGNQPQHF.

The V gene is TRBV6-5, the J gene TRBJ1-2, with D tentatively TRBD1 (6 bases). The CDR3 loop spans 14 amino acids. Germline CDR1 is MNHEY and CDR2 is SVGAGI. V lost 3 bases to trimming and J lost 4 bases, with 12 bases between them. The CDR3 sequence is CASSYSTGTYGYTF. The CDR3 nucleotides are TGTGCCAGCAGTTATTCCACAGGGACCTATGGCTACACCTTC.

For the CDR3, the DNA is TGTGCCAGCAGCGGCCAAACGTACAGGCCGAAATACGAGCAGTACTTC. Protein product: CASSGQTYRPKYEQYF. The chain couples TRBV6-4 to TRBJ2-7; D perhaps matches TRBD1 (5 bases). Germline assignment: CDR1 MRHNA and CDR2 SNTAGT. Trimming took off 6 bases at V and 4 bases at J, with 22 bases between the two ends. The CDR3 runs to 16 residues.

The rearrangement uses TRBV5-6 and TRBJ1-2; D may be TRBD1 (5 bases). CDR1 is SGHDT, CDR2 YYEEEE, per germline. This CDR3 is 14 amino acids long. V was clipped by 2 bases and J by 2 bases, with 10 bases between them. CDR3 region: CASSFGGTNYGYTF. Here the CDR3 DNA reads TGTGCCAGCAGCTTTGGAGGGACCAACTATGGCTACACCTTC.

This clone was observed a few times. V usage is TRBV28 and J usage is TRBJ1-1, with TRBD1 identical over 11 bases. J lost 4 bases, V lost 6 bases, and 4 bases had no gene match. This CDR3 spans 14 amino acids. Germline V gene lookup returns CDR1 MDHEN and CDR2 SYDVKM. The CDR3 sequence is CASRDRGRGTEAFF. The CDR3 DNA is TGTGCCAGCAGGGACAGGGGGCGTGGCACTGAAGCTTTCTTT.

This rearrangement joins TRBV5-5 to TRBJ1-1; D ambiguous. V shed 4 bases and J shed 1 base, with 5 bases lying between them. Germline CDR1 SGHKS, CDR2 YYEKEE (reference sequence). This CDR3 is 12 amino acids long. The CDR3 reads CASSQENTEAFF. The CDR3 coding sequence is TGTGCCAGCAGCCAGGAGAACACTGAAGCTTTCTTT.

This chain uses TRBV6-4 with TRBJ2-3; TRBD2 aligns across 7 bases. Germline CDR1 MRHNA, CDR2 SNTAGT. The junction had 8 bases not matched to a gene; V was cut back by 2 bases and J by 6 bases. The CDR3 runs 15 residues. The CDR3 coding sequence is TGTGCCAGCAGTGACAGGTCAAGCGGGACGGATACGCAGTATTTT. Its translation is CASSDRSSGTDTQYF.

V gene TRBV9 combines with J gene TRBJ1-1; weak D call: TRBD1 (5 bases). The germline V and J ends were trimmed by 4 bases and 1 base, with 8 bases remaining between them. CDR1 SGDLS and CDR2 YYNGEE come from the germline V gene. The CDR3 totals 13 residues. The CDR3 protein is CASSRDRNTEAFF. The CDR3 DNA sequence: TGTGCCAGCAGCAGAGACAGGAACACTGAAGCTTTCTTT.